The 16 T cell receptor beta chains given below trace back to one sample, sequenced in a study of cytomegalovirus exposure and HLA in healthy donors. Produced via immunoSEQ multiplex PCR; TCRdb's table is partial and in-frame only. The sample comprises roughly 200,000 clones, around nine tenths of which are singletons, and approximately 7% rests with the top ten. Sequencing was carried out using PBMCs. Receptors were obtained from a man under 40 in good health and CMV-seropositive.

V is TRBV11-2 and J is TRBJ1-2, with D possibly TRBD1 on 5 matching bases. This CDR3 has 14 amino acids. Trimming cost V 0 bases and J 8 bases, with 13 bases left between them. Per the germline V gene, CDR1 is SGHAT and CDR2 is FQNNGV. In DNA form, the CDR3 reads TGTGCCAGCAGCTTAGATGCAGCAGGGTCCGGCTACACCTTC. This sequence encodes CASSLDAAGSGYTF. The variable domain in full, completed from reference TRBV11-2 and TRBJ1-2, reads EAGVAQSPRYKIIEKRQSVAFWCNPISGHATLYWYQQILGQGPKLLIQFQNNGVVDDSQLPKDRFSAERLKGVDSTLKIQPAKLEDSAVYLCASSLDAAGSGYTFGSGTRLTVV.

The J gene is TRBJ2-7, the V gene TRBV28, with 7 bases aligning to TRBD1. The germline gives CDR1 MDHEN, CDR2 SYDVKM. This CDR3 contains 13 residues. V shed 6 bases and J 4 bases; nucleotides not matched to a gene: 6. The CDR3 coding sequence is TGTGCCAGCAGCGTACAGGGGTGGTACGAGCAGTACTTC. The encoded protein is CASSVQGWYEQYF.

The rearrangement links TRBV29-1 to TRBJ2-4, with D possibly TRBD2 on 6 matching bases. The CDR3 length is 13 residues. V lost 5 bases and J 9 bases, leaving 17 bases between the germline ends. Germline V gene data show CDR1 as SQVTM and CDR2 as ANQGSEA. The CDR3 nucleotides are TGCAGCGTTACTCCAAGGGGAGGCACCATTCAGTACTTC. Translating it yields CSVTPRGGTIQYF.

The CDR3 DNA sequence: TGCGCCAGCACCATGAGAGGACAGGTCTACAATGAGCAGTTCTTC. This encodes CASTMRGQVYNEQFF. The genes are TRBV5-1 and TRBJ2-1, with 7 nucleotides matching TRBD1. Germline V lookup: CDR1 SGHRS, CDR2 YFSETQ. Germline trimming cut 6 bases from V and 3 bases from J; bases unmatched to any gene: 9. This CDR3 comprises 15 residues.

V is TRBV6-6 and J is TRBJ1-1, with TRBD1 as a possible D gene (6 bases). V was shortened by 6 bases and J by 4 bases, with 15 bases between the two germline ends. The CDR3 runs to 14 residues. Germline V gives CDR1 MNHNY, CDR2 SVGAGI (reference sequence). CDR3 sequence reads: CASRSLGGVTEAFF. In DNA form, the CDR3 reads TGTGCCAGCAGATCCCTAGGGGGTGTCACTGAAGCTTTCTTT.

J is TRBJ1-5 and V is TRBV5-1; D gene unclear. Germline assignment: CDR1 SGHRS and CDR2 YFSETQ. The CDR3 totals 15 residues. V lost 0 bases and J lost 6, with 13 bases in between. The CDR3 region is CASSLAGEGIQPQHF. DNA of the CDR3: TGCGCCAGCAGCTTGGCCGGGGAAGGGATTCAGCCCCAGCATTTT.

The table lists this clone with a count of one. The J gene is TRBJ1-1, the V gene TRBV5-4; 11 bases are shared with TRBD1. J was trimmed by 4 bases and V by 4 bases; bases with no gene match: 6. The CDR3 contains 15 residues. Looked up from germline, CDR1 is SGHNT and CDR2 is YYREEE (reference sequence). CDR3 residues: CASSGQGALVTEAFF. The CDR3 coding sequence is TGTGCCAGCAGCGGACAGGGGGCGCTGGTCACTGAAGCTTTCTTT.

J is TRBJ1-2 and V is TRBV21-1. TRBV21-1 is a pseudogene. The CDR3 totals 18 residues. The CDR3 nucleotides read TGTGCCAGCAGCAACCCACGGGGGGTGGGCAGGGGGATGTTTGGCTACACCTTC. It specifies CASSNPRGVGRGMFGYTF.

V is TRBV7-2 and J is TRBJ2-5, with no clear D. Germline V gene sequence: CDR1 SGHTA, CDR2 FQGNSA. This CDR3 contains 13 residues. V was clipped by 5 bases and J by 5 bases, with 12 bases between them. CDR3 DNA sequence: TGTGCCAGCAGCCCATCGCTTGAGGAGACCCAGTACTTC. The encoded protein is CASSPSLEETQYF.

The chain joins TRBV28 to TRBJ2-7; 10 bases are shared with TRBD2. The CDR3 consists of 19 residues. V shed 4 bases, J shed 0 bases, and the junction held 15 bases outside the gene matches. Per the germline V gene, CDR1 is MDHEN and CDR2 is SYDVKM. This chain's CDR3 is CASSYIAGGGSSSSYEQYF. The CDR3 DNA is TGTGCCAGCAGTTACATAGCGGGAGGAGGCTCCTCAAGCTCCTACGAGCAGTACTTC.

The chain uses TRBV18 and TRBJ2-2; 8 bases align to TRBD2. CDR1 and CDR2 from the germline V gene are KGHSH and LQKENI. V gave up 6 bases and J gave up 5 bases; unmatched junction bases: 8. This CDR3 contains 15 residues. The CDR3: CASSSQERGTGELFF. In DNA form, the CDR3 reads TGTGCCAGCTCCTCCCAGGAGCGGGGGACCGGGGAGCTGTTTTTT. Full variable domain (outside the CDR3, taken from reference TRBV18 and TRBJ2-2): NAGVMQNPRHLVRRRGQEARLRCSPMKGHSHVYWYRQLPEEGLKFMVYLQKENIIDESGMPKERFSAEFPKEGPSILRIQQVVRGDSAAYFCASSSQERGTGELFFGEGSRLTVL.

The V gene is TRBV4-1, the J gene TRBJ2-7; D might be TRBD1 (6 bases). The CDR3 extends over 11 amino acids. The ends were cut back, 8 bases at V and 4 bases at J, with 9 bases in the middle. Germline CDR1 is MGHRA and CDR2 is YSYEKL. The CDR3 DNA sequence: TGCGCCAGCTCCGACAGGTACGAGCAGTACTTC. Protein: CASSDRYEQYF.

This sequence joins TRBV6-5 and TRBJ2-5, with 9 bases aligning to TRBD1. The CDR3 is 15 amino acids. Germline CDR1 and CDR2: MNHEY and SVGAGI. The ends lost 7 bases at V and 3 bases at J; junction bases unmatched: 9. The CDR3 here is CASTAGTGWEETQYF. As DNA, the CDR3 is TGTGCCAGCACCGCCGGGACAGGGTGGGAAGAGACCCAGTACTTC.

The V call is TRBV23-1, the J call TRBJ2-5, with D unresolved. TRBV23-1 is an open reading frame whose function is uncertain. The CDR3 loop spans 14 amino acids. V was clipped by 4 bases and J by 4 bases, with 13 bases between them. CDR3 sequence: CASSLPLRRETQYF. For the CDR3, the DNA is TGCGCCAGCAGTCTCCCCCTGCGAAGAGAGACCCAGTACTTC.

DNA of the CDR3: TGCGCCAGCAGCCTTACGACAGATTATGGCTACACCTTC. The encoded protein is CASSLTTDYGYTF. The chain recombines TRBV5-1 with TRBJ1-2; weak D call: TRBD1 (5 bases). The V gene's germline CDR1 is SGHRS and CDR2 YFSETQ. Trimming left V 4 bases short and J 5 bases short, with 12 bases between. The CDR3 length is 13 residues.

This chain links TRBV27 with TRBJ1-2, with 9 bases fitting TRBD1. V gave up 5 bases and J gave up 8 bases; unmatched junction bases: 12. There are 15 residues in the CDR3. CDR1 is MNHEY and CDR2 is SMNVEV in the germline V gene (reference sequence). CDR3 region: CASSPHQDRGGGYTF. In DNA, the CDR3 is TGTGCCAGCAGTCCTCATCAGGACAGGGGCGGAGGCTACACCTTC.